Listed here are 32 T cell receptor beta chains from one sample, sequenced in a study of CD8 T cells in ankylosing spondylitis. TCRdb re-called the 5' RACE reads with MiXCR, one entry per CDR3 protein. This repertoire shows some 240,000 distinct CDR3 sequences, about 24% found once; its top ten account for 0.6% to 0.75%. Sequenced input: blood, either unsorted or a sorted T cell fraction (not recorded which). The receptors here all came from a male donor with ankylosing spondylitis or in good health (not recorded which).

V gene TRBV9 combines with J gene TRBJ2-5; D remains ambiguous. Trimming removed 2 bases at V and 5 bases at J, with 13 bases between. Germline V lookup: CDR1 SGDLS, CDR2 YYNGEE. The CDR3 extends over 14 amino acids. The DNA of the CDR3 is TGTGCCAGCAGCGTTTACCTAGATTCGGAGACCCAGTACTTC. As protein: CASSVYLDSETQYF.

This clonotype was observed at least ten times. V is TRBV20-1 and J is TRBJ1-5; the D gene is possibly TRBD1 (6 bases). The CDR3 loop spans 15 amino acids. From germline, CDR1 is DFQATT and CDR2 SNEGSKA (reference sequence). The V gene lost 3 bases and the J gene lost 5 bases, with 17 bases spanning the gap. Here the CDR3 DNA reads TGCAGTGCTAGGGCCTCAGGGGCTGCCGATCAGCCCCAGCATTTT. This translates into CSARASGAADQPQHF.

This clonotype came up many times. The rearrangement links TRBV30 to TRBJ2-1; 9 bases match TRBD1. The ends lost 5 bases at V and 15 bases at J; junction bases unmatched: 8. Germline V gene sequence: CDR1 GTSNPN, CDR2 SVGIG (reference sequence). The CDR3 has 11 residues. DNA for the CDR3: TGTGCCTGGTCGATCCGGGACAGGGCGTTCTTC. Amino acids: CAWSIRDRAFF.

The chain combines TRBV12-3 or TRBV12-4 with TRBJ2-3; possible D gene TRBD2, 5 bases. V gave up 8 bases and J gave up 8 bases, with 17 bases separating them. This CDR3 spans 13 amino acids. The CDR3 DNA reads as TGTGCCAGCGGGCGGGTCGTAGTAGGTACGCAGTATTTT. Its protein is CASGRVVVGTQYF.

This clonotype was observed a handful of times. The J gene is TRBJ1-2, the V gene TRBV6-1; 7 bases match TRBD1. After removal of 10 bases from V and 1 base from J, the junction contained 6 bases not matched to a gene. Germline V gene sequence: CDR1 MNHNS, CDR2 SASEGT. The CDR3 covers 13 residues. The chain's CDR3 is CATRDSLNYGYTF. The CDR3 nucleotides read TGTGCCACTCGGGACAGTCTTAACTATGGCTACACCTTC.

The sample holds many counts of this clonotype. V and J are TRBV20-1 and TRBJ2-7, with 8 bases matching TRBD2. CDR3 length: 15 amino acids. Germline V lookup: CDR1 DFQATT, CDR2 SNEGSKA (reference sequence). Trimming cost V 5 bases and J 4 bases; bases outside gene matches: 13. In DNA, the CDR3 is TGCAGTGCTCCGCCGGCTAGCGGGCCGCAATACGAGCAGTACTTC. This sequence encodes CSAPPASGPQYEQYF.

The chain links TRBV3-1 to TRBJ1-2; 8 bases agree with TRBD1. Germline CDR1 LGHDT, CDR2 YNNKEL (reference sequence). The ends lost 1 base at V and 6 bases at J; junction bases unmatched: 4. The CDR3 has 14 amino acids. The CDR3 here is CASSQAGTGDGYTF. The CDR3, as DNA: TGTGCCAGCAGCCAAGCCGGGACAGGAGATGGCTACACCTTC.

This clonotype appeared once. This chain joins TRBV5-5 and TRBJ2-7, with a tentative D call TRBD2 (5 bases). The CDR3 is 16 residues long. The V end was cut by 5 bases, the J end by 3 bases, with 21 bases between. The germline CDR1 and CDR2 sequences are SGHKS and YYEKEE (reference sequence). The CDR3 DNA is TGTGCCAGCAGTTTCAGGAGGCAGGACCCTCTCTACGAGCAGTACTTC. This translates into CASSFRRQDPLYEQYF.

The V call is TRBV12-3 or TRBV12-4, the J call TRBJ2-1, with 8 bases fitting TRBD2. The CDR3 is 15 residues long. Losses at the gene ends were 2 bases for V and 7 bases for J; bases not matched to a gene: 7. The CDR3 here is CASSLRGGRGNEQFF. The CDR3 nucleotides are TGTGCCAGCAGTTTACGGGGGGGTCGCGGGAATGAGCAGTTCTTC.

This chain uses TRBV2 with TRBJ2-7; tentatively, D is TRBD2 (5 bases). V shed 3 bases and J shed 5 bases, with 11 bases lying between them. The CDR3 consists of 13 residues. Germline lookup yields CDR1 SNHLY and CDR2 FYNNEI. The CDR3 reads CASSDGVLDEQYF. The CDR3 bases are TGTGCCAGCAGTGACGGGGTATTGGACGAGCAGTACTTC.

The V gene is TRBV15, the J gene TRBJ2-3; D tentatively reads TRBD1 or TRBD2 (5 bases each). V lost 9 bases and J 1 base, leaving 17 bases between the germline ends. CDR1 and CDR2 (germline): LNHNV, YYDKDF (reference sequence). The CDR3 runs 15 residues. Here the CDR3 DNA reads TGTGCCACTGCCAAACGGGGCCTGCGCACAGATACGCAGTATTTT. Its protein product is CATAKRGLRTDTQYF.

CDR3 sequence: CASWAGARGEQFF. CDR3 coding DNA: TGTGCCAGCTGGGCGGGGGCTAGGGGTGAGCAGTTCTTC. The chain employs TRBV6-1 and TRBJ2-1, with a weak D call TRBD2 (7 bases). Germline assignment: CDR1 MNHNS and CDR2 SASEGT. The V end was cut by 8 bases, the J end by 9 bases, with 17 bases between. CDR3 length: 13 residues.

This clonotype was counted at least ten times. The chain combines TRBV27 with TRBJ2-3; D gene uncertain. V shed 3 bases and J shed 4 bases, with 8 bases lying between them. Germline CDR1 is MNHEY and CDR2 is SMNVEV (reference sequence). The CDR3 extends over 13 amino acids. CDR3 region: CASSFSSADTQYF. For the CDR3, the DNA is TGTGCCAGCAGTTTTAGTTCCGCAGATACGCAGTATTTT.

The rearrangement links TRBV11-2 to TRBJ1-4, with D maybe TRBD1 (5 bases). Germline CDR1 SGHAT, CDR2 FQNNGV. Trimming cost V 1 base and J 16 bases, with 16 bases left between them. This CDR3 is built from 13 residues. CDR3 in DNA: TGTGCCAGCAGCTTAGGAGGGGACGCTTCTTCGTTTTTT. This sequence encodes CASSLGGDASSFF.

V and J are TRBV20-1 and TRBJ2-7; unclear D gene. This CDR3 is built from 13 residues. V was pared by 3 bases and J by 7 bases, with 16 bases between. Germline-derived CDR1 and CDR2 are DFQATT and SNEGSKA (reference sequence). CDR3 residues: CSARTRPLGEQYF. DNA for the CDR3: TGCAGTGCTAGGACCCGGCCCTTGGGGGAGCAGTACTTC.

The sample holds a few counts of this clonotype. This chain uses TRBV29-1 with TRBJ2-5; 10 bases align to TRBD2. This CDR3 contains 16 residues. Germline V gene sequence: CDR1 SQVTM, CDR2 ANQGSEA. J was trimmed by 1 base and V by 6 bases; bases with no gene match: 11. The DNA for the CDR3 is TGCAGCGTGAACCCCAAACTAGCGGGGCCCCAAGAGACCCAGTACTTC. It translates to CSVNPKLAGPQETQYF. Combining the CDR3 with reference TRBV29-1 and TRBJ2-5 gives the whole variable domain SAVISQKPSRDICQRGTSLTIQCQVDSQVTMMFWYRQQPGQSLTLIATANQGSEATYESGFVIDKFPISRPNLTFSTLTVSNMSPEDSSIYLCSVNPKLAGPQETQYFGPGTRLLVL.

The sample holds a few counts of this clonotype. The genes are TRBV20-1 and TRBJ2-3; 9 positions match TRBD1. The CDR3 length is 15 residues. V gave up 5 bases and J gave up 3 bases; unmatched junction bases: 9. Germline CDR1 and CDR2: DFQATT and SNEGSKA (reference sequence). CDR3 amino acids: CSAGDRVVGTDTQYF. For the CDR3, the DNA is TGCAGTGCTGGGGACAGGGTTGTGGGTACAGATACGCAGTATTTT.

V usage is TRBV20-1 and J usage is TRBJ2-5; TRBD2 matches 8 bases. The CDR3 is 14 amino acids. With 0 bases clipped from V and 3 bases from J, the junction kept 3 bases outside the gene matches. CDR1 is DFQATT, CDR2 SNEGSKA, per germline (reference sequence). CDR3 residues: CSARDSRGEETQYF. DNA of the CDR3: TGCAGTGCTAGAGATTCGCGGGGGGAAGAGACCCAGTACTTC.

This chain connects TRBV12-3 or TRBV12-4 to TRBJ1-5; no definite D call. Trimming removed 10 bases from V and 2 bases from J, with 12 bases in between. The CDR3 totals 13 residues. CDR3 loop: CATSPLGNQPQHF. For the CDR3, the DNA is TGTGCCACCAGCCCCCTTGGCAATCAGCCCCAGCATTTT.

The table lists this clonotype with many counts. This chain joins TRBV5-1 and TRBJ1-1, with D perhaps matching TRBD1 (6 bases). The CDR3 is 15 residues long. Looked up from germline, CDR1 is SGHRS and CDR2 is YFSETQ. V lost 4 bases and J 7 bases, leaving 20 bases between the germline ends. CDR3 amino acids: CASSPRTGGEGEAFF. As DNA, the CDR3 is TGCGCCAGCAGCCCCCGCACGGGGGGCGAGGGTGAAGCTTTCTTT.

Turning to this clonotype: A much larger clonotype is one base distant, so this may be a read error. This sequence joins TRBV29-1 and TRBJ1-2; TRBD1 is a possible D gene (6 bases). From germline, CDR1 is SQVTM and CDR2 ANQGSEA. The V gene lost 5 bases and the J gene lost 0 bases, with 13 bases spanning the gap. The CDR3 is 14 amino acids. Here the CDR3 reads CSVYRVYANYGYTF. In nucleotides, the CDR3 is TGCAGCGTTTACAGGGTTTATGCTAACTATGGCTACACCTTC.

The CDR3 DNA is TGTGCCAGCAGTTTATCTACAGGTCGAGAGACCCAGTACTTC. Encoded protein: CASSLSTGRETQYF. J is TRBJ2-5 and V is TRBV12-3 or TRBV12-4; D is perhaps TRBD1 (5 bases). The CDR3 length is 14 residues. V was clipped by 2 bases and J by 4 bases, with 11 bases between them.

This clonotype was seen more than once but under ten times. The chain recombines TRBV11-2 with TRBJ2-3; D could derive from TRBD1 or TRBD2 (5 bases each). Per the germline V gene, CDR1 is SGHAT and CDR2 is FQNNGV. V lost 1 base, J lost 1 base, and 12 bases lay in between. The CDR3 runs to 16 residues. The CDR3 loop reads CASSLAGKGGTDTQYF. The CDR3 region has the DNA TGTGCCAGCAGCTTAGCGGGGAAAGGGGGCACAGATACGCAGTATTTT.

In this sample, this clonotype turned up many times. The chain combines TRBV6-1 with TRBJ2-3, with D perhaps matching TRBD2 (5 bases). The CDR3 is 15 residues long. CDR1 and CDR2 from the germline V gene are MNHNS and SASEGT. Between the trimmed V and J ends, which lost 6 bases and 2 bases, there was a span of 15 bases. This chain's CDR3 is CASRDMGGYTDTQYF. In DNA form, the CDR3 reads TGTGCCAGCAGGGATATGGGCGGGTACACAGATACGCAGTATTTT.

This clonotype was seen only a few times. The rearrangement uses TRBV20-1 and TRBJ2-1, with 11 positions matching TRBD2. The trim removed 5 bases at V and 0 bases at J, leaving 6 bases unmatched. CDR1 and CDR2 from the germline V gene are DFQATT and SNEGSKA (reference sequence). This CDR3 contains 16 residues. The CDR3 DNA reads TGCAGTGCTCTTCGACTAGCGGGGAGCTCCTACAATGAGCAGTTCTTC. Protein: CSALRLAGSSYNEQFF.

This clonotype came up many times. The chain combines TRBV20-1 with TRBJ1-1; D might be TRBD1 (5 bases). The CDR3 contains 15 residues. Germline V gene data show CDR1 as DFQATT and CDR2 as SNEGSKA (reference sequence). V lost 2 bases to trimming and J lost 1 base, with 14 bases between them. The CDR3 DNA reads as TGCAGTGCTAGATCGAGACAGTTTTCGAACACTGAAGCTTTCTTT. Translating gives CSARSRQFSNTEAFF.

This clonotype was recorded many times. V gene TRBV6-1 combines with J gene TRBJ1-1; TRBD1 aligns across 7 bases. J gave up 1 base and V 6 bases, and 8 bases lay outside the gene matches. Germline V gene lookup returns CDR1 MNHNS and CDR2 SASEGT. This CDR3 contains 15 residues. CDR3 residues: CASRRRDRTNTEAFF. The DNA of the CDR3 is TGTGCCAGCAGACGGCGGGACAGAACGAACACTGAAGCTTTCTTT.

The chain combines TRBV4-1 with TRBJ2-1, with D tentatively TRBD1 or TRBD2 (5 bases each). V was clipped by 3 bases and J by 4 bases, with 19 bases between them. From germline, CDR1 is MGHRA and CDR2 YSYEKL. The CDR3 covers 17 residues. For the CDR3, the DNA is TGCGCCAGCAGCCAGCAGGGACCAGAAAATCTATACAATGAGCAGTTCTTC. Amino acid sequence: CASSQQGPENLYNEQFF.

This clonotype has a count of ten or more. CDR3 loop: CASINSGVGETQYF. As DNA, the CDR3 is TGTGCCAGCATCAATTCGGGGGTAGGAGAGACCCAGTACTTC. The chain employs TRBV12-3 or TRBV12-4 and TRBJ2-5, with D perhaps matching TRBD2 (6 bases). The CDR3 length is 14 residues. V lost 7 bases and J 4 bases, leaving 16 bases between the germline ends.

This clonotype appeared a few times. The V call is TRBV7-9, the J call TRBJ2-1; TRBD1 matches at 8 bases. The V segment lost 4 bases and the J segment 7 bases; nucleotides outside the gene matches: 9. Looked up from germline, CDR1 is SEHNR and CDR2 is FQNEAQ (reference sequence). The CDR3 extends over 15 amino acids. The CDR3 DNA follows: TGTGCCAGCAGCTCGCCGGGACAGGCTATTAATGAGCAGTTCTTC. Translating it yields CASSSPGQAINEQFF.

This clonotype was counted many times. DNA for the CDR3: TGTGCCAGCAGCTTAGCTCCGGGAGTCACAGATACGCAGTATTTT. Translating gives CASSLAPGVTDTQYF. J is TRBJ2-3 and V is TRBV7-2, with D possibly TRBD2 on 6 matching bases. The V gene lost 0 bases and the J gene lost 2 bases, with 9 bases spanning the gap. Per germline, CDR1 SGHTA and CDR2 FQGNSA. The CDR3 is 15 amino acids.

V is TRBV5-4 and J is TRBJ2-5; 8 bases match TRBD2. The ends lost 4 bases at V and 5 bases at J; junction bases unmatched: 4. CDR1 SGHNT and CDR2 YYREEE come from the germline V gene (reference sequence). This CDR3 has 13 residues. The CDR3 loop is CASSPPGGETQYF. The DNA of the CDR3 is TGTGCCAGCAGCCCCCCGGGAGGGGAGACCCAGTACTTC.